The clone carrying this T cell receptor (beta chain) has just a few counts. No antigen is known for it. PCR was performed using 60 Vbeta and 13 Jbeta primers. TCRdb keeps only in-frame clones here, not all; method: immunoSEQ multiplex PCR. The repertoire holds under 200,000 clones, about 79% seen once, with over 12% in the top ten. The data stem from a study of cytomegalovirus exposure and HLA in healthy donors. Study-level background: In a previous analysis, around 110 million unique TCR beta sequences were found from 170 million or so T cells.

Study-wide points: CMV serostatus was the sole immune exposure data available.

The sequencing input was PBMCs. The source is a man in his fifties in good health and CMV-seropositive.

CDR3 nucleotides: TGTGCCAGCAGGGGCGCCGCCAGGCAGCCCTCTAACTATGGCTACACCTTC. Amino acid sequence: CASRGAARQPSNYGYTF. The genes are TRBV2 and TRBJ1-2; the D is unclear. In germline, CDR1 is SNHLY, CDR2 FYNNEI. The CDR3 sequence is 17 residues long. V lost 6 bases and J lost 0, with 20 bases in between.